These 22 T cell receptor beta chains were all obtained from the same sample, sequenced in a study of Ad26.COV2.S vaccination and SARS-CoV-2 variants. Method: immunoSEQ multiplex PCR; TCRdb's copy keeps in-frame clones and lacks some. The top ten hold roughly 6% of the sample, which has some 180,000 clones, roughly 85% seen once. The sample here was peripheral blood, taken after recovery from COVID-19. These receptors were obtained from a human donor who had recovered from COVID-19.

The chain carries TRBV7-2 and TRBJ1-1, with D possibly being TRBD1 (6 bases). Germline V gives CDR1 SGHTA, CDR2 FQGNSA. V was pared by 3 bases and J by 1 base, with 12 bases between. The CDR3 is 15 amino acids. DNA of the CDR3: TGTGCCAGCAGCTTCTCCCCGACAGGGAACACTGAAGCTTTCTTT. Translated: CASSFSPTGNTEAFF. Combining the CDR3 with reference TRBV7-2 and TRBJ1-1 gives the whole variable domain GAGVSQSPSNKVTEKGKDVELRCDPISGHTALYWYRQSLGQGLEFLIYFQGNSAPDKSGLPSDRFSAERTGGSVSTLTIQRTQQEDSAVYLCASSFSPTGNTEAFFGQGTRLTVV.

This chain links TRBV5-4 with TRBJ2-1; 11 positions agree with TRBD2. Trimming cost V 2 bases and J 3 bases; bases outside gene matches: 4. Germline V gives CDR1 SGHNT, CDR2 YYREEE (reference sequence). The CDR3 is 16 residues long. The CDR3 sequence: CASSFLAGGLYNEQFF. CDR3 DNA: TGTGCCAGCAGCTTCCTAGCGGGGGGACTCTACAATGAGCAGTTCTTC.

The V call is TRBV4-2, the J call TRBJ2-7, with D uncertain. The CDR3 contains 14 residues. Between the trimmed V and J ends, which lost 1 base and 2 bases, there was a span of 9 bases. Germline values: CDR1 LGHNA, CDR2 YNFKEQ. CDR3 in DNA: TGTGCCAGCAGCCAAGTCCGACAACCCTACGAGCAGTACTTC. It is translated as CASSQVRQPYEQYF.

CDR3 sequence reads: CASSPRGAGNTIYF. The DNA for the CDR3 is TGTGCCAGCAGCCCCAGGGGGGCTGGAAACACCATATATTTT. The rearrangement links TRBV5-8 to TRBJ1-3; TRBD1 matches at 7 bases. The CDR3 loop spans 14 amino acids. The V and J ends lost 4 bases and 2 bases, in that order; junction bases with no gene match: 3. Germline CDR1 is SGHTS and CDR2 is YDEGEE.

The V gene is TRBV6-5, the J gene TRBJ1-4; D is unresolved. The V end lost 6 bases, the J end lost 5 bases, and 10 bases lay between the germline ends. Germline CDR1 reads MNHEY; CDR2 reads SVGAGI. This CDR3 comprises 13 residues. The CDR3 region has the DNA TGTGCCAGCAGGGGGTGGGAAAATGAAAAACTGTTTTTT. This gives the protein CASRGWENEKLFF.

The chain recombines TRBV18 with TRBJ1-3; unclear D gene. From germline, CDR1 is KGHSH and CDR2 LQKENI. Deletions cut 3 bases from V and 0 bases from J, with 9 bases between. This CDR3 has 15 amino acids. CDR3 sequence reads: CASSPGPGSGNTIYF. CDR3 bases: TGTGCCAGCTCACCGGGCCCCGGCTCTGGAAACACCATATATTTT.

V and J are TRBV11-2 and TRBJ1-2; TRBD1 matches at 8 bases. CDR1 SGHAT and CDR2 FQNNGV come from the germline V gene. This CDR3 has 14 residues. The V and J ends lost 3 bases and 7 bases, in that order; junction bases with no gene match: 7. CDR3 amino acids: CASSFEQQGAGYTF. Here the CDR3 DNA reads TGTGCCAGCAGCTTTGAACAGCAGGGGGCTGGCTACACCTTC.

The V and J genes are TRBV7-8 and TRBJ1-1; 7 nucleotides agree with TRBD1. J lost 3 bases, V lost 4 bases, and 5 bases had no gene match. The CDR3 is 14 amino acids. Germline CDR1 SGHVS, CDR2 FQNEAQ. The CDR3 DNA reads TGTGCCAGCAGCTCTACAGGGGCTCACACTGAAGCTTTCTTT. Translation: CASSSTGAHTEAFF.

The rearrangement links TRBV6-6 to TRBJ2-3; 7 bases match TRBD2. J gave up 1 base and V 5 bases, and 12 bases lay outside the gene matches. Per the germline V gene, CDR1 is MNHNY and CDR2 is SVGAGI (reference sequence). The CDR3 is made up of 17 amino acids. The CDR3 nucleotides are TGTGCCAGCAGTCCCCTACGCGGGGGTGGAGGCACAGATACGCAGTATTTT. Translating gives CASSPLRGGGGTDTQYF.

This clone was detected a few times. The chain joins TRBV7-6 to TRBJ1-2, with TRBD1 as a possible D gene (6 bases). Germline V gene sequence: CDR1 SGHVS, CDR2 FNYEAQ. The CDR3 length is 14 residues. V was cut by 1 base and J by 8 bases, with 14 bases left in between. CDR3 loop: CASSLGGGAGGYTF. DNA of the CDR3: TGTGCCAGCAGCTTAGGGGGGGGCGCTGGGGGCTACACCTTC.

CDR3 residues: CASSQDKQPSRYEQYF. CDR3 nucleotides: TGTGCCAGCAGCCAAGATAAACAGCCGAGTCGCTACGAGCAGTACTTC. The chain combines TRBV4-2 with TRBJ2-7, with D uncertain. Germline V lookup: CDR1 LGHNA, CDR2 YNFKEQ. V shed 0 bases and J shed 3 bases, with 15 bases lying between them. The CDR3 length is 16 residues.

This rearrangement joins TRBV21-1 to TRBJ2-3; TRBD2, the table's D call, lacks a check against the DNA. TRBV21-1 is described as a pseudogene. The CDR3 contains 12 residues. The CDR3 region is CASSSRLAQGYF. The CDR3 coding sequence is TGTGCCAGCAGCTCCAGACTAGCCCAAGGGTATTTT.

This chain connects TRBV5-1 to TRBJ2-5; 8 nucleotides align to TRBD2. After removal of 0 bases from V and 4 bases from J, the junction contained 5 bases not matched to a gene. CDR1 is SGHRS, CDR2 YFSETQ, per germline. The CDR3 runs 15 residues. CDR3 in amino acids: CASSLDGGAGETQYF. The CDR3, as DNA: TGCGCCAGCAGCTTGGACGGGGGGGCAGGAGAGACCCAGTACTTC.

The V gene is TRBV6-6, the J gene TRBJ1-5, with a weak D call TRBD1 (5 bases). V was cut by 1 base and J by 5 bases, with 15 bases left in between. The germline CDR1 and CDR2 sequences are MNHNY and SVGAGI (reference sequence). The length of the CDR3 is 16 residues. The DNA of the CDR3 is TGTGCCAGCAGTTACTGGGGGACGGAGAGCGATCAGCCCCAGCATTTT. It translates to CASSYWGTESDQPQHF.

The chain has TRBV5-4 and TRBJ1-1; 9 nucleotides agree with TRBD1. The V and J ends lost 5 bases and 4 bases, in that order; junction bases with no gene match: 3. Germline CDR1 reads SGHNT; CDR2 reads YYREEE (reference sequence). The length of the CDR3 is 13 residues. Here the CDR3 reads CASSTTGGTEAFF. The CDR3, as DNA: TGTGCCAGCAGTACGACAGGGGGCACTGAAGCTTTCTTT.

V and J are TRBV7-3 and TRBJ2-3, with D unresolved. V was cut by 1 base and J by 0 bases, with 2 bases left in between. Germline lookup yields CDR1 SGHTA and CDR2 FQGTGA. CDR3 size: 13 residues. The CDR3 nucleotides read TGTGCCAGCAGCTTAATGAGCACAGATACGCAGTATTTT. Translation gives CASSLMSTDTQYF.

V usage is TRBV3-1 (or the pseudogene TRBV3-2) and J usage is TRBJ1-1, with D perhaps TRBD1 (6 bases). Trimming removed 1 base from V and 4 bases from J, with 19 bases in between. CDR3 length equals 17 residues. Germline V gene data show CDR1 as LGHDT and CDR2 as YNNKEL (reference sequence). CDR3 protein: CASSQVTGSRSLTEAFF. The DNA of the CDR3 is TGTGCCAGCAGCCAAGTCACAGGGAGCCGAAGTCTCACTGAAGCTTTCTTT.

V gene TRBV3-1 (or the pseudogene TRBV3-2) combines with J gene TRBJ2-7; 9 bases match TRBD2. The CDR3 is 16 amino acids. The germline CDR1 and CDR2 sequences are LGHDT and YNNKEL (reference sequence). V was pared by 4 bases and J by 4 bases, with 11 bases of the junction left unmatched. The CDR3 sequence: CASSPSLAGARYEQYF. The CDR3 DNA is TGTGCCAGCAGCCCGTCGTTAGCGGGAGCCCGGTACGAGCAGTACTTC.

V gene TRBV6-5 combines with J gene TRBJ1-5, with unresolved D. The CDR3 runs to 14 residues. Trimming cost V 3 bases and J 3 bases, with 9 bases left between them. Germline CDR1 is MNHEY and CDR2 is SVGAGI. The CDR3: CASSYSDFNQPQHF. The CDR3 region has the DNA TGTGCCAGCAGTTATTCGGACTTCAATCAGCCCCAGCATTTT.

CDR3 in amino acids: CASSQREGRQFF. As DNA, the CDR3 is TGTGCCAGCAGTCAGCGGGAGGGCCGCCAGTTCTTC. The chain couples TRBV6-5 to TRBJ2-1, with 10 nucleotides matching TRBD2. The V segment lost 5 bases and the J segment 13 bases; nucleotides outside the gene matches: 5. The CDR3 loop spans 12 amino acids. Germline V gene data show CDR1 as MNHEY and CDR2 as SVGAGI.

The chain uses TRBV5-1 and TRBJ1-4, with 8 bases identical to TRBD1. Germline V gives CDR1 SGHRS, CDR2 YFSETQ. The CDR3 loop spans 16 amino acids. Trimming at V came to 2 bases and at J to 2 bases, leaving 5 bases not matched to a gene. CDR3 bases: TGCGCCAGCAGCTTCAGGGGGCTAGGGACTAATGAAAAACTGTTTTTT. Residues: CASSFRGLGTNEKLFF.

CDR3 DNA: TGTGCCAGCAGTGAATCGGGGACAGGGGTCCACGAGCAGTACTTC. Translation gives CASSESGTGVHEQYF. The chain couples TRBV25-1 to TRBJ2-7; 10 positions agree with TRBD1. Looked up from germline, CDR1 is MGHDK and CDR2 is SYGVNS. This CDR3 is 15 amino acids long. V shed 1 base and J 5 bases; nucleotides not matched to a gene: 5.